The 30 T cell receptor beta chains below were found in one sample sequenced in a study of blood T cell repertoires in COVID-19. Libraries were prepared by immunoSEQ multiplex PCR; TCRdb keeps only in-frame clonotypes and omits some of them. The sample contains around 290,000 clones, about nine tenths of which appear only once. What was sequenced was peripheral blood. The receptor set was obtained from a woman between 25 and 40 years old with COVID-19, enrolled during active disease.

The J gene is TRBJ2-3, the V gene TRBV10-2; the match to TRBD1 covers 7 bases. Germline V lookup: CDR1 WSHSY, CDR2 SAAADI. Unmatched junction bases numbered 21, after V lost 6 bases and J lost 3 bases. This CDR3 region has 19 residues. The CDR3 here is CASRRNEGAMTGWTDTQYF. The CDR3 nucleotides read TGCGCCAGCAGGAGAAACGAGGGGGCAATGACAGGCTGGACAGATACGCAGTATTTT.

The CDR3 spells CASSISRGIGNEQFF. CDR3 bases: TGTGCCAGTAGTATTTCTCGCGGGATTGGAAATGAGCAGTTCTTC. V usage is TRBV19 and J usage is TRBJ2-1, with D tentatively TRBD2 (6 bases). This CDR3 has 15 residues. The germline gives CDR1 LNHDA, CDR2 SQIVND (reference sequence). V shed 3 bases and J shed 7 bases, with 16 bases lying between them.

V usage is TRBV12-3 or TRBV12-4 and J usage is TRBJ2-7; unclear D gene. Trimming took off 6 bases at V and 6 bases at J, with 12 bases between the two ends. The CDR3 is 12 amino acids. The CDR3 nucleotides are TGTGCCAGCAGCCTCAACAATCGCGAGCAGTACTTC. Protein sequence: CASSLNNREQYF.

The chain recombines TRBV4-1 with TRBJ2-3; 7 positions match TRBD2. The germline V gene encodes CDR1 MGHRA and CDR2 YSYEKL. The CDR3 spans 15 residues. Trimming removed 1 base from V and 5 bases from J; junction bases left unmatched: 6. The CDR3 spells CASSQGRREIDTQYF. The CDR3 DNA sequence: TGCGCCAGCAGCCAAGGGAGGCGGGAGATAGATACGCAGTATTTT.

This chain joins TRBV15 and TRBJ2-5; 7 nucleotides align to TRBD2. Germline V lookup: CDR1 LNHNV, CDR2 YYDKDF (reference sequence). The V segment lost 6 bases and the J segment 2 bases; nucleotides outside the gene matches: 9. This CDR3 has 15 amino acids. CDR3 nucleotide sequence: TGTGCCACCAGAGACGGGAGGTGGGAACAAGAGACCCAGTACTTC. This gives the protein CATRDGRWEQETQYF.

V is TRBV29-1 and J is TRBJ1-1, with D maybe TRBD1 (6 bases). The germline V gene encodes CDR1 SQVTM and CDR2 ANQGSEA. Trimming pared 0 bases from V and 4 bases from J, leaving 12 bases between. CDR3 size: 14 residues. CDR3 sequence: CSVEEAGASTEAFF. CDR3 bases: TGCAGCGTTGAAGAGGCAGGGGCGAGCACTGAAGCTTTCTTT.

This clone appeared once. This rearrangement joins TRBV11-3 to TRBJ2-5; the match to TRBD1 covers 10 bases. The length of the CDR3 is 15 residues. J was trimmed by 1 base and V by 5 bases; bases with no gene match: 4. Germline V gene lookup returns CDR1 SGHNT and CDR2 YENEEA. The CDR3 sequence: CASSLGDRGQETQYF. In DNA, the CDR3 is TGTGCCAGCAGCCTTGGGGACAGGGGCCAAGAGACCCAGTACTTC. Complete variable domain (other parts from reference TRBV11-3 and TRBJ2-5): EAGVVQSPRYKIIEKKQPVAFWCNPISGHNTLYWYLQNLGQGPELLIRYENEEAVDDSQLPKDRFSAERLKGVDSTLKIQPAELGDSAVYLCASSLGDRGQETQYFGPGTRLLVL.

The sample holds a few counts of this clone. This chain joins TRBV27 and TRBJ2-7; 7 bases are shared with TRBD2. The CDR3 runs 15 residues. With 0 bases clipped from V and 4 bases from J, the junction kept 6 bases outside the gene matches. The germline V gene encodes CDR1 MNHEY and CDR2 SMNVEV (reference sequence). CDR3 DNA sequence: TGTGCCAGCAGTTTATCGCTAGCGGTAGTTTACGAGCAGTACTTC. Translated: CASSLSLAVVYEQYF.

The chain carries TRBV6-5 and TRBJ2-7, with 7 bases that match TRBD2. CDR3 size: 14 residues. V dropped 7 bases and J dropped 6; count of bases not matched to a gene: 12. CDR1 is MNHEY, CDR2 SVGAGI, per germline. CDR3 in amino acids: CASKRGGSSSEQYF. DNA for the CDR3: TGTGCCAGCAAACGGGGCGGGAGTTCTAGCGAGCAGTACTTC.

This clone came up once. The chain couples TRBV5-4 to TRBJ2-1; no firm D call. CDR3 length: 13 amino acids. CDR1 and CDR2 from the germline V gene are SGHNT and YYREEE (reference sequence). Trimming left V 3 bases short and J 4 bases short, with 8 bases between. In nucleotides, the CDR3 is TGTGCCAGCAGCTCGCCTAGTTACAATGAGCAGTTCTTC. This encodes CASSSPSYNEQFF.

As DNA, the CDR3 is TGTGCCAGCAGTCCCCAGGGCGCGGGGTATGGCTACACCTTC. This sequence encodes CASSPQGAGYGYTF. The V call is TRBV6-5, the J call TRBJ1-2; perhaps TRBD1 as D (5 bases). V shed 5 bases and J shed 5 bases, with 15 bases lying between them. Germline values: CDR1 MNHEY, CDR2 SVGAGI. The CDR3 has 14 amino acids.

This clone appeared a single time. This chain connects TRBV30 to TRBJ2-7, with TRBD2 as a possible D gene (6 bases). V was shortened by 3 bases and J by 2 bases, with 14 bases between the two germline ends. Germline V CDR1 and CDR2: GTSNPN, SVGIG (reference sequence). The CDR3 has 14 residues. The CDR3 sequence: CAWRKYGGPYEQYF. The CDR3 coding sequence is TGTGCCTGGAGAAAATACGGGGGTCCCTACGAGCAGTACTTC.

This clone was found many times. CDR3: CASSQPIGTGGAFF. The CDR3 DNA reads TGTGCCAGCAGCCAACCTATAGGGACAGGGGGAGCTTTCTTT. The chain uses TRBV3-1 (or the pseudogene TRBV3-2) and TRBJ1-1, with 11 bases identical to TRBD1. Germline values: CDR1 LGHDT, CDR2 YNNKEL (reference sequence). The CDR3 is 14 amino acids. The ends lost 2 bases at V and 10 bases at J; junction bases unmatched: 6.

The V and J genes are TRBV18 and TRBJ2-7; the match to TRBD1 covers 8 bases. Looked up from germline, CDR1 is KGHSH and CDR2 is LQKENI. The CDR3 is 14 amino acids. V was pared by 4 bases and J by 4 bases, with 6 bases of the junction left unmatched. CDR3 protein: CASSHGQGGYEQYF. The CDR3 region has the DNA TGTGCCAGCTCACACGGACAGGGAGGTTACGAGCAGTACTTC.

V gene TRBV6-6 combines with J gene TRBJ2-5, with 8 nucleotides matching TRBD2. CDR3 length equals 16 residues. V dropped 6 bases and J dropped 5; count of bases not matched to a gene: 14. Germline V gene data show CDR1 as MNHNY and CDR2 as SVGAGI (reference sequence). CDR3 protein: CASSHGRRGVQETQYF. The CDR3 coding sequence is TGTGCCAGCAGCCATGGGAGGCGGGGGGTACAGGAGACCCAGTACTTC.

The V and J genes are TRBV2 and TRBJ2-7; 10 bases line up with TRBD2. V lost 3 bases to trimming and J lost 6 bases; unmatched junction nucleotides: 14. The CDR3 extends over 17 amino acids. Germline CDR1 and CDR2: SNHLY and FYNNEI. Here the CDR3 DNA reads TGTGCCAGCAGTGACCGGCTAGCGGGGGCCCTTGGAGGCGAGCAGTACTTC. It codes for CASSDRLAGALGGEQYF.

This chain joins TRBV11-2 and TRBJ2-1, with 9 positions matching TRBD2. Germline CDR1 SGHAT, CDR2 FQNNGV. The J segment lost 7 bases and the V segment lost 1 base, leaving 5 bases of the junction unmatched. The CDR3 is 15 amino acids. The CDR3 DNA is TGTGCCAGCAGCTTAGCCGCGGGAGGGTCTAATGAGCAGTTCTTC. It translates to CASSLAAGGSNEQFF.

DNA for the CDR3: TGTGCCAGCAGCTTAGCGGGGGGTACGCAGTATTTT. This gives the protein CASSLAGGTQYF. The chain combines TRBV7-3 with TRBJ2-3, with 8 bases fitting TRBD2. There are 12 residues in the CDR3. Germline CDR1 and CDR2: SGHTA and FQGTGA. The junction had 0 bases not matched to a gene; V was cut back by 2 bases and J by 8 bases.

The gene calls are TRBV10-3 and TRBJ1-5; TRBD1 aligns across 9 bases. Germline V gives CDR1 ENHRY, CDR2 SYGVKD. This CDR3 comprises 17 residues. After removal of 2 bases from V and 1 base from J, the junction contained 6 bases not matched to a gene. CDR3 in DNA: TGTGCCATCAGTGAGGCGGGGGGACAGGGAAGCAATCAGCCCCAGCATTTT. It is translated as CAISEAGGQGSNQPQHF.

The rearrangement joins TRBV19 to TRBJ2-5; maybe TRBD1 (6 bases). V was shortened by 3 bases and J by 0 bases, with 14 bases between the two germline ends. This CDR3 is built from 16 residues. The germline CDR1 and CDR2 sequences are LNHDA and SQIVND (reference sequence). CDR3 nucleotide sequence: TGTGCCAGTAGTATCACCGGGACACCCTACCAAGAGACCCAGTACTTC. Translation: CASSITGTPYQETQYF. Filled out from reference TRBV19 and TRBJ2-5, the complete variable domain reads DGGITQSPKYLFRKEGQNVTLSCEQNLNHDAMYWYRQDPGQGLRLIYYSQIVNDFQKGDIAEGYSVSREKKESFPLTVTSAQKNPTAFYLCASSITGTPYQETQYFGPGTRLLVL.

This sequence joins TRBV28 and TRBJ2-7, with 10 bases fitting TRBD2. This CDR3 region has 15 residues. The V and J ends lost 4 bases and 3 bases, in that order; junction bases with no gene match: 6. From germline, CDR1 is MDHEN and CDR2 SYDVKM. The CDR3 sequence is CASSSRASGSYEQYF. The DNA for the CDR3 is TGTGCCAGCAGTTCGAGGGCTAGCGGGAGCTACGAGCAGTACTTC.

V usage is TRBV2 and J usage is TRBJ2-7; D is possibly TRBD2 (5 bases). V was pared by 4 bases and J by 0 bases, with 10 bases between. Germline V CDR1 and CDR2: SNHLY, FYNNEI. CDR3 size: 14 residues. The CDR3 here is CASSVRGSSYEQYF. DNA for the CDR3: TGTGCCAGCAGTGTAAGAGGGAGCTCCTACGAGCAGTACTTC.

The J gene is TRBJ2-7, the V gene TRBV7-9; D not resolved. Between the trimmed V and J ends, which lost 4 bases and 1 base, there was a span of 11 bases. The length of the CDR3 is 14 residues. Per the germline V gene, CDR1 is SEHNR and CDR2 is FQNEAQ (reference sequence). CDR3 region: CASSSEQISYEQYF. In DNA form, the CDR3 reads TGTGCCAGCAGCTCAGAACAAATATCCTACGAGCAGTACTTC.

This chain uses TRBV27 with TRBJ2-1, with TRBD2 identical over 9 bases. Germline V gene lookup returns CDR1 MNHEY and CDR2 SMNVEV (reference sequence). The CDR3 consists of 17 residues. J gave up 10 bases and V 5 bases, and 18 bases lay outside the gene matches. CDR3 coding DNA: TGTGCCAGCAGTCCACGGATGGGACTAGCAGGAAGGGAGGAGCAGTTCTTC. Its translation: CASSPRMGLAGREEQFF.

The V gene is TRBV11-2, the J gene TRBJ1-2; unclear D gene. Germline CDR1 reads SGHAT; CDR2 reads FQNNGV. The V and J ends lost 1 base and 4 bases respectively, with 10 bases between them. The CDR3 has 14 amino acids. Here the CDR3 DNA reads TGTGCCAGCAGCTTAGTAGTATCCGGCTATGGCTACACCTTC. Translating gives CASSLVVSGYGYTF.

The chain links TRBV5-1 to TRBJ1-6; 7 bases match TRBD1. Per germline, CDR1 SGHRS and CDR2 YFSETQ. V shed 0 bases and J 7 bases; nucleotides not matched to a gene: 4. The CDR3 has 15 residues. The chain's CDR3 is CASSLDTGDNSPLHF. DNA for the CDR3: TGCGCCAGCAGCTTGGATACAGGGGACAATTCACCCCTCCACTTT. The complete variable domain, with remaining parts taken from reference TRBV5-1 and TRBJ1-6, reads KAGVTQTPRYLIKTRGQQVTLSCSPISGHRSVSWYQQTPGQGLQFLFEYFSETQRNKGNFPGRFSGRQFSNSRSEMNVSTLELGDSALYLCASSLDTGDNSPLHFGNGTRLTVT.

This clone was detected ten times or more. This rearrangement joins TRBV2 to TRBJ2-7; 11 bases fit TRBD2. CDR1 and CDR2 (germline): SNHLY, FYNNEI. The CDR3 runs to 14 residues. The junction had 4 bases not matched to a gene; V was cut back by 6 bases and J by 3 bases. CDR3 amino acids: CASRTGTSGYEQYF. The DNA of the CDR3 is TGTGCCAGCAGAACGGGGACTAGCGGCTACGAGCAGTACTTC.

The V gene is TRBV27, the J gene TRBJ2-7; maybe TRBD2 (6 bases). Trimming took 5 bases from V and 1 from J, leaving 15 bases between them. The CDR3 is 15 residues long. CDR1 MNHEY and CDR2 SMNVEV come from the germline V gene (reference sequence). The chain's CDR3 is CASSPQTSISYEQYF. CDR3 coding DNA: TGTGCCAGCAGTCCCCAGACTAGTATTTCCTACGAGCAGTACTTC.

The chain employs TRBV11-2 and TRBJ2-7, with 9 bases that match TRBD2. Trimming removed 4 bases from V and 7 bases from J; junction bases left unmatched: 11. CDR1 and CDR2 from the germline V gene are SGHAT and FQNNGV. CDR3 length equals 15 residues. CDR3 sequence (DNA): TGTGCCAGCAGCTGGGGTGTAGCGGGAGCAGAAGAGCAGTACTTC. This encodes CASSWGVAGAEEQYF.

The chain recombines TRBV11-3 with TRBJ2-1, with D tentatively TRBD1 (7 bases). V dropped 5 bases and J dropped 6 bases, with 17 bases sitting between them. The CDR3 sequence is 15 residues long. From germline, CDR1 is SGHNT and CDR2 YENEEA. CDR3 sequence: CASSTSTQGGNEQFF. CDR3 nucleotides: TGTGCCAGCAGCACCTCGACGCAGGGGGGCAATGAGCAGTTCTTC.